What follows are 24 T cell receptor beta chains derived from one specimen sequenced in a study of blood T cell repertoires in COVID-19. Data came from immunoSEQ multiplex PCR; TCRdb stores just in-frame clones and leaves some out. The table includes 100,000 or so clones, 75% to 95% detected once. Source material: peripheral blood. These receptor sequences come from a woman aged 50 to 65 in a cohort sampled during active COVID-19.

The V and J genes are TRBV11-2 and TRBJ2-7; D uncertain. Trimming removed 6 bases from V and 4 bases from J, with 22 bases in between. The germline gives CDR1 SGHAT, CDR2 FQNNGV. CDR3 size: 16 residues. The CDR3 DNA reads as TGTGCCAGCAGACCACGGTGGGCAGGTCCGAGTTACGAGCAGTACTTC. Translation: CASRPRWAGPSYEQYF.

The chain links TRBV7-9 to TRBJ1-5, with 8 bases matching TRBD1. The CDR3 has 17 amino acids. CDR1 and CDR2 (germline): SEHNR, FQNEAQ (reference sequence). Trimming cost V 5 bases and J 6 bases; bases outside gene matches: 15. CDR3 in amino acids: CASSQQGAEVGPQPQHF. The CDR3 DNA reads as TGTGCCAGCAGCCAGCAGGGGGCAGAGGTGGGACCTCAGCCCCAGCATTTT.

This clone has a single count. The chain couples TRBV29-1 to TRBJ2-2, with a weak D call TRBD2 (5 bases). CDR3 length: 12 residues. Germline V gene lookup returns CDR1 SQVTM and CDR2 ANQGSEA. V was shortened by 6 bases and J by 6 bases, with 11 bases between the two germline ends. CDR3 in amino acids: CSVGAMSGELFF. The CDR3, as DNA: TGCAGCGTGGGAGCAATGTCCGGGGAGCTGTTTTTT.

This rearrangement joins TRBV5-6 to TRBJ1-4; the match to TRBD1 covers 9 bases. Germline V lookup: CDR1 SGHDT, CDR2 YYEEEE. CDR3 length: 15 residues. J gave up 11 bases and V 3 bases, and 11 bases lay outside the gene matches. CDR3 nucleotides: TGTGCCAGCAGCTCCAGGGGACAGGGTATTCGTAAACTGTTTTTT. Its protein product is CASSSRGQGIRKLFF.

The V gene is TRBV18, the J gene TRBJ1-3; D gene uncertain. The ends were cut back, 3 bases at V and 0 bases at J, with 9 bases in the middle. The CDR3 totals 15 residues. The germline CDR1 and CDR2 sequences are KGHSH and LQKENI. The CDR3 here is CASSPAGSSGNTIYF. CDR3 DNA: TGTGCCAGCTCACCGGCAGGCAGCTCTGGAAACACCATATATTTT.

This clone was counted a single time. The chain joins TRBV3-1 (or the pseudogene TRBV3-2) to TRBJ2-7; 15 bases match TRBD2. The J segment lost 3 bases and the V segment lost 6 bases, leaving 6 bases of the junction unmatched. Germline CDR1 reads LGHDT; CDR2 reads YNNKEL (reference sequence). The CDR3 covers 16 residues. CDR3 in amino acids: CASRSGTSGGHYEQYF. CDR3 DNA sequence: TGTGCCAGCAGATCCGGGACTAGCGGGGGGCACTACGAGCAGTACTTC.

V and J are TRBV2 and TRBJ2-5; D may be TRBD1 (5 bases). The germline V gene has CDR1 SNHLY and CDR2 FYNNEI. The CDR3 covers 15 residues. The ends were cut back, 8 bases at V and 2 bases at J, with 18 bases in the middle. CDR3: CASQSNTGPQETQYF. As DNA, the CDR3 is TGTGCCAGCCAATCGAACACAGGCCCACAAGAGACCCAGTACTTC.

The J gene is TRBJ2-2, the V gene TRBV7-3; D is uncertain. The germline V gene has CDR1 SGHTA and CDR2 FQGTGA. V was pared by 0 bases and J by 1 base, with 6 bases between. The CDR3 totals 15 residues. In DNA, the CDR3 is TGTGCCAGCAGCTTAACCAGACAGAACACCGGGGAGCTGTTTTTT. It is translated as CASSLTRQNTGELFF. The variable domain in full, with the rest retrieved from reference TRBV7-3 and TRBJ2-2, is GAGVSQTPSNKVTEKGKYVELRCDPISGHTALYWYRQSLGQGPEFLIYFQGTGAADDSGLPNDRFFAVRPEGSVSTLKIQRTERGDSAVYLCASSLTRQNTGELFFGEGSRLTVL.

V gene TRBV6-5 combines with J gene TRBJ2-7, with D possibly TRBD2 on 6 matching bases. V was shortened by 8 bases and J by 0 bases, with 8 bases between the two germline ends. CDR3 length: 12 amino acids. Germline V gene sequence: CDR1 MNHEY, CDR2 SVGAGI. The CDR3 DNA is TGTGCCAGCGCGGGGAGCTCCTACGAGCAGTACTTC. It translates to CASAGSSYEQYF.

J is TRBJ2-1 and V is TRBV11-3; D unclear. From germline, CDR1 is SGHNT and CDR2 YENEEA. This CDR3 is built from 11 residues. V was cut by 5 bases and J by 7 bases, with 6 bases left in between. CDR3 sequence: CASSGSNEQFF. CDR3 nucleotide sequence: TGTGCCAGCAGCGGTAGTAATGAGCAGTTCTTC.

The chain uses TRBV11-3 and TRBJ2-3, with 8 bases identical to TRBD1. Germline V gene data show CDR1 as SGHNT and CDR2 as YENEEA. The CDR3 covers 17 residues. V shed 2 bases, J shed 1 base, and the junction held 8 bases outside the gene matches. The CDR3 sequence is CASSLPTGGQGTDTQYF. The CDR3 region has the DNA TGTGCCAGCAGCTTACCAACAGGGGGTCAGGGCACAGATACGCAGTATTTT.

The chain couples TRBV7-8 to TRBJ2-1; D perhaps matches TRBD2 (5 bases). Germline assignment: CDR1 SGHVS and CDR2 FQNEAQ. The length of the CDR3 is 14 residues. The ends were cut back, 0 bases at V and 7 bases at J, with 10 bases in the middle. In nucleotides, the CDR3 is TGTGCCAGCAGCTTAGCGGGAGTCGGGAATGAGCAGTTCTTC. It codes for CASSLAGVGNEQFF.

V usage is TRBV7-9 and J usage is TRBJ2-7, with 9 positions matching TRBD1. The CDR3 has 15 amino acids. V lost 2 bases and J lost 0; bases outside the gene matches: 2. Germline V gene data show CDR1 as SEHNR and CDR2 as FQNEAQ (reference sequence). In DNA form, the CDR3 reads TGTGCCAGCAGCTTATTACAGGGGGCCTCCTACGAGCAGTACTTC. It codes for CASSLLQGASYEQYF.

The DNA of the CDR3 is TGTGCCAGCTCAGAAGGGACAGGACTTTTCTCTGGAAACACCATATATTTT. It is translated as CASSEGTGLFSGNTIYF. This chain uses TRBV18 with TRBJ1-3, with TRBD1 matching over 8 bases. Germline loops: CDR1 KGHSH, CDR2 LQKENI. J lost 0 bases, V lost 5 bases, and 9 bases had no gene match. The CDR3 sequence is 17 residues long.

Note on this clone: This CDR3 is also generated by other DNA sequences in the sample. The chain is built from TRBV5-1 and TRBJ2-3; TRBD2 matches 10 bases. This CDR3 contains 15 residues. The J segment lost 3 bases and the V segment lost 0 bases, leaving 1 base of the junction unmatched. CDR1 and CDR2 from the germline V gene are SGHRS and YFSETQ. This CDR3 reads CASSLGAGGTDTQYF. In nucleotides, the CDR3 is TGCGCCAGCAGCTTGGGAGCGGGAGGGACAGATACGCAGTATTTT.

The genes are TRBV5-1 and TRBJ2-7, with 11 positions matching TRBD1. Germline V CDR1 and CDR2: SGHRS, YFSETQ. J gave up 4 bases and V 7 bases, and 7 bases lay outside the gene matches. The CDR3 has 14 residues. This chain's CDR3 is CASAGTGGFYEQYF. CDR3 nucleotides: TGCGCCAGCGCCGGGACAGGGGGTTTTTACGAGCAGTACTTC.

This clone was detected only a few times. In DNA form, the CDR3 reads TGTGCCAGCAGCGGGACAGCTAACTATGGCTACACCTTC. Translating it yields CASSGTANYGYTF. The rearrangement uses TRBV6-2 or TRBV6-3 and TRBJ1-2, with TRBD1 matching 7 bases. V was clipped by 6 bases and J by 0 bases; unmatched bases: 1. This CDR3 has 13 residues. The germline gives CDR1 MNHEY, CDR2 SVGEGT.

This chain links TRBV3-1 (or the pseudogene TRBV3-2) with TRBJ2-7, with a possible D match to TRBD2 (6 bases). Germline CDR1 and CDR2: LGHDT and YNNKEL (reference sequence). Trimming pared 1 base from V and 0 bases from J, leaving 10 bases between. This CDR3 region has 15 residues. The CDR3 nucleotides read TGTGCCAGCAGCCAAGGCGTGACTAGCTCCTACGAGCAGTACTTC. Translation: CASSQGVTSSYEQYF.

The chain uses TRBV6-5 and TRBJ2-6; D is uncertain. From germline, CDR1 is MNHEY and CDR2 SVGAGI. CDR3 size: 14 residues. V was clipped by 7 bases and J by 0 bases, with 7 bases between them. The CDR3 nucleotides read TGTGCCAGCACCAGTTACTCTGGGGCCAACGTCCTGACTTTC. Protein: CASTSYSGANVLTF.

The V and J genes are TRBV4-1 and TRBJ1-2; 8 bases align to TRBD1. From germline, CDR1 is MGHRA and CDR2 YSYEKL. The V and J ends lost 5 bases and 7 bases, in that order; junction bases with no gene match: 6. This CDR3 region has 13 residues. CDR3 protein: CASSDDRGSGYTF. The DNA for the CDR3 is TGCGCCAGCAGCGACGACAGGGGAAGTGGCTACACCTTC.

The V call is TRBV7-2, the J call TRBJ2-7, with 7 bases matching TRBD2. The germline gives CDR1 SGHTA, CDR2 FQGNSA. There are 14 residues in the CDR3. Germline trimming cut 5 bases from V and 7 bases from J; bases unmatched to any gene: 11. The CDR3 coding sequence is TGTGCCAGCAGCCACGATTGGACTAGTCTAGAGCAGTACTTC. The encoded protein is CASSHDWTSLEQYF.

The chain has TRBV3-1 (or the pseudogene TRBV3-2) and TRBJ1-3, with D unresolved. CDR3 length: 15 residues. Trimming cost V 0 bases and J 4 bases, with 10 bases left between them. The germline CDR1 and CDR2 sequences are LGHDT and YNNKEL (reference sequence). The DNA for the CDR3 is TGTGCCAGCAGCCAAGACGGGGTCTTAGGAAACACCATATATTTT. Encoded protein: CASSQDGVLGNTIYF.

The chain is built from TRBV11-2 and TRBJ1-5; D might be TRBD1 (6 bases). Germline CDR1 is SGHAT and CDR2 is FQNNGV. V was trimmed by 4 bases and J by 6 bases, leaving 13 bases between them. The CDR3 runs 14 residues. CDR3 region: CASSSWGLGQPQHF. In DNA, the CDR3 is TGTGCCAGCAGCTCGTGGGGGCTTGGTCAGCCCCAGCATTTT.

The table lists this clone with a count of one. CDR3 sequence reads: CASTGTVNTEAFF. The CDR3 DNA reads TGCGCCAGTACGGGGACAGTGAACACTGAAGCTTTCTTT. V usage is TRBV5-1 and J usage is TRBJ1-1; TRBD1 aligns across 7 bases. Germline values: CDR1 SGHRS, CDR2 YFSETQ. V lost 8 bases and J lost 0; bases outside the gene matches: 4. The CDR3 covers 13 residues.